Listed here are 6 T cell receptor beta chains from one sample, sequenced in a study of blood T cell repertoires in COVID-19. Data came from immunoSEQ multiplex PCR; TCRdb stores just in-frame clones and leaves some out. The table includes approximately 200,000 clones, 65% to 90% detected once. The sample taken for sequencing was peripheral blood. All receptors come from a human donor in a cohort sampled during active COVID-19.

This clone was recorded many times. CDR3 sequence: CASSWYLAVNTGELFF. The CDR3 nucleotides read TGTGCCAGCAGCTGGTACCTAGCGGTGAACACCGGGGAGCTGTTTTTT. The chain carries TRBV7-9 and TRBJ2-2; the match to TRBD2 covers 7 bases. This CDR3 region has 16 residues. V lost 4 bases and J lost 1; bases outside the gene matches: 6. Germline CDR1 is SEHNR and CDR2 is FQNEAQ (reference sequence).

The V call is TRBV25-1, the J call TRBJ2-2; TRBD2 matches at 13 bases. CDR1 is MGHDK and CDR2 is SYGVNS in the germline V gene. The junction had 8 bases not matched to a gene; V was cut back by 4 bases and J by 3 bases. The CDR3 runs 18 residues. In DNA form, the CDR3 reads TGTGCCAGCAGTGCCCCCCCGACTAGCGGGAGGTACACCGGGGAGCTGTTTTTT. Translation gives CASSAPPTSGRYTGELFF. The full variable domain, with the rest looked up from reference TRBV25-1 and TRBJ2-2, is EADIYQTPRYLVIGTGKKITLECSQTMGHDKMYWYQQDPGMELHLIHYSYGVNSTEKGDLSSESTVSRIRTEHFPLTLESARPSHTSQYLCASSAPPTSGRYTGELFFGEGSRLTVL.

This clone was counted once. V is TRBV6-2 or TRBV6-3 and J is TRBJ1-2; 7 nucleotides agree with TRBD1. The junction had 6 bases not matched to a gene; V was cut back by 6 bases and J by 5 bases. Germline lookup yields CDR1 MNHEY and CDR2 SVGEGT. The CDR3 sequence is 13 residues long. The CDR3 spells CASSPTGNYGYTF. The CDR3, as DNA: TGTGCCAGCAGCCCGACAGGGAATTATGGCTACACCTTC.

A few counts support this clone. V is TRBV28 and J is TRBJ2-7, with D tentatively TRBD1 (6 bases). The germline CDR1 and CDR2 sequences are MDHEN and SYDVKM. The V end was cut by 3 bases, the J end by 7 bases, with 22 bases between. The length of the CDR3 is 16 residues. As DNA, the CDR3 is TGTGCCAGCAGTTTCCGACAGGAAGGAGGTACGTTTGAGCAGTACTTC. Translating it yields CASSFRQEGGTFEQYF. The complete variable domain, with remaining parts taken from reference TRBV28 and TRBJ2-7, reads DVKVTQSSRYLVKRTGEKVFLECVQDMDHENMFWYRQDPGLGLRLIYFSYDVKMKEKGDIPEGYSVSREKKERFSLILESASTNQTSMYLCASSFRQEGGTFEQYFGPGTRLTVT.

The chain combines TRBV10-3 with TRBJ1-5, with TRBD1 as a possible D gene (5 bases). Germline-derived CDR1 and CDR2 are ENHRY and SYGVKD. The V end lost 4 bases, the J end lost 2 bases, and 9 bases lay between the germline ends. The CDR3 is made up of 14 amino acids. The DNA for the CDR3 is TGTGCCATCAGTGCGACAGTGGGCAATCAGCCCCAGCATTTT. Protein sequence: CAISATVGNQPQHF.

The V call is TRBV6-6, the J call TRBJ1-3, with D perhaps matching TRBD1 (5 bases). Between the trimmed V and J ends, which lost 2 bases and 4 bases, there was a span of 15 bases. Germline CDR1 MNHNY, CDR2 SVGAGI (reference sequence). The CDR3 contains 16 residues. The CDR3 region has the DNA TGTGCCAGCAGTTACGATCCGGGACTGCGAGGAAACACCATATATTTT. Translated, it gives CASSYDPGLRGNTIYF.